This is a list of T cell receptor beta chains from one sample in a study of blood T cell repertoires in COVID-19. Assay used: immunoSEQ multiplex PCR; TCRdb lists only in-frame clones, some missing. The table lists more than 150,000 clones, approximately 82% of them singletons. The sample comprised PBMCs or T cells enriched from blood (not recorded which). The receptors stem from a woman aged 45-59 years who had recovered from COVID-19. CDR3s include the opening cysteine and the closing phenylalanine or tryptophan. A D gene is named only where the DNA matches it firmly. Clone size is shown for a subset of rows, as once, few, many or a class of expanded clone.

V: TRBV4-1; D: .; size: .; J: TRBJ1-2; DNA: TGCGCCAGCAGCCAAGATCTGGCATTCAAACACTATGGCTACACCTTC; CDR3: CASSQDLAFKHYGYTF
V: TRBV7-3; D: TRBD1; size: .; J: TRBJ2-1; DNA: TGTGCCAGCAGCCCTACAGGGGGTAACTACAATGAGCAGTTCTTC; CDR3: CASSPTGGNYNEQFF
V: TRBV5-4; D: .; size: once; J: TRBJ2-7; DNA: TGTGCCAGCAGCTTGGGTGTCGGAGCCGGCTACGAGCAGTACTTC; CDR3: CASSLGVGAGYEQYF
V: TRBV28; D: .; size: .; J: TRBJ2-7; DNA: TGTGCCAGCAGCCAAACAGGGTTTGTCTACGAGCAGTACTTC; CDR3: CASSQTGFVYEQYF
V: TRBV5-1; D: TRBD2; size: once; J: TRBJ2-3; DNA: TGCGCCAGCAGCGCCGTAGCGGGAGCTAGCACAGATACGCAGTATTTT; CDR3: CASSAVAGASTDTQYF
V: TRBV28; D: .; size: .; J: TRBJ2-1; DNA: TGTGCCAGCAGTTTGGAGGGGTCGCAGATGCGACAGTTCTTC; CDR3: CASSLEGSQMRQFF
V: TRBV19; D: .; size: .; J: TRBJ2-5; DNA: TGTGCCAGTAGTAACCGGGACCAAGAGACCCAGTACTTC; CDR3: CASSNRDQETQYF
V: TRBV10-3; D: TRBD1; size: .; J: TRBJ2-7; DNA: TGTGCCATCAGTGAGGCAGGGGGCTTAGGCTACGAGCAGTACTTC; CDR3: CAISEAGGLGYEQYF
V: TRBV2; D: TRBD1; size: .; J: TRBJ1-4; DNA: TGTGCCACCTCCTTTGGGACCGGGACAGCAATGGGAAAACTGTTTTTT; CDR3: CATSFGTGTAMGKLFF
V: TRBV7-2; D: .; size: .; J: TRBJ1-2; DNA: TGTGCCAGCAGCTTAGAAGGTCTAGAGGGCTACACCTTC; CDR3: CASSLEGLEGYTF
V: TRBV28; D: TRBD1; size: .; J: TRBJ1-5; DNA: TGTGCCAGCAGTCCGGACAGGGGAGGGAGCAATCAGCCCCAGCATTTT; CDR3: CASSPDRGGSNQPQHF
V: TRBV2; D: .; size: .; J: TRBJ2-2; DNA: TGTGCCAGCAGTGAAAACGGAGGGCCGGGCACCGGGGAGCTGTTTTTT; CDR3: CASSENGGPGTGELFF
V: TRBV27; D: .; size: .; J: TRBJ1-1; DNA: TGTGCCAGCAGTTTGACAGCCGCGTGGAACACTGAAGCTTTCTTT; CDR3: CASSLTAAWNTEAFF
V: TRBV7-8; D: TRBD1; size: once; J: TRBJ2-6; DNA: TGTGCCAGCAGCCCACGATGGGACAGGGTGCTCCCAGCCTCTGGGGCCAACGTCCTGACTTTC; CDR3: CASSPRWDRVLPASGANVLTF
V: TRBV14; D: .; size: .; J: TRBJ1-1; DNA: TGTGCCAGCAGCCGCCAGTACCGGGCTGAAGCTTTCTTT; CDR3: CASSRQYRAEAFF
V: TRBV19; D: .; size: .; J: TRBJ2-1; DNA: TGTGCCAGTATGGGGGGGCAGGGTGCCTACAATGAGCAGTTCTTC; CDR3: CASMGGQGAYNEQFF
V: TRBV10-2; D: TRBD1; size: .; J: TRBJ1-2; DNA: TGCGCCAACAGGGTACAGGGGTATGGCTACACCTTC; CDR3: CANRVQGYGYTF
V: TRBV10-1; D: .; size: .; J: TRBJ1-1; DNA: TGCGCCAGCAGCTTAACTGAAGCTTTCTTT; CDR3: CASSLTEAFF
V: TRBV4-2; D: .; size: .; J: TRBJ1-2; DNA: TGTGCCAGCAGCCATCCAGGGGAACAGTATGGCTACACCTTC; CDR3: CASSHPGEQYGYTF
V: TRBV10-3; D: TRBD2; size: .; J: TRBJ2-3; DNA: TGTGCCATCAGTGAGTCATTTAACGGACTAGGGATCACAGATACGCAGTATTTT; CDR3: CAISESFNGLGITDTQYF
V: TRBV7-9; D: .; size: .; J: TRBJ2-7; DNA: TGTGCCAGCAGCTTCGGGACACCCATCGAGGGATACGAGCAGTACTTC; CDR3: CASSFGTPIEGYEQYF